The 32 T cell receptor beta chains below all came from one sample that was sequenced in a study of cytomegalovirus exposure and HLA in healthy donors. Use of 60 Vbeta and 13 Jbeta primers characterized the PCR. The data were produced by immunoSEQ multiplex PCR, yet TCRdb's version contains in-frame clones alone and is incomplete. This table holds approximately 190,000 clones, roughly 80% found once. The sample was PBMCs. These TCRs come from a man aged 35-49 years in good health and CMV-seropositive.

This chain links TRBV12-2 with TRBJ2-7; TRBD1 is taken as the D call from the table, unchecked against the DNA. TRBV12-2 is classified as a pseudogene. The CDR3 loop spans 14 amino acids. In nucleotides, the CDR3 is TGTGCAAGTCGCTCCTTAGGGGGCCACTACGAGCAGTACTTC. Its protein is CASRSLGGHYEQYF.

The chain employs TRBV5-1 and TRBJ1-1; 7 bases align to TRBD1. V trimming: 6 bases; J trimming: 4 bases; junction bases outside the gene matches: 12. This CDR3 has 15 amino acids. CDR1 and CDR2 (germline): SGHRS, YFSETQ. In nucleotides, the CDR3 is TGCGCCAGCAAGGAGGGGGCAAGAACTAGCACTGAAGCTTTCTTT. This gives the protein CASKEGARTSTEAFF. Based on the CDR3 plus reference TRBV5-1 and TRBJ1-1, the full variable domain is KAGVTQTPRYLIKTRGQQVTLSCSPISGHRSVSWYQQTPGQGLQFLFEYFSETQRNKGNFPGRFSGRQFSNSRSEMNVSTLELGDSALYLCASKEGARTSTEAFFGQGTRLTVV.

The V call is TRBV19, the J call TRBJ1-5; no clear D gene. This CDR3 spans 14 amino acids. The germline CDR1 and CDR2 sequences are LNHDA and SQIVND (reference sequence). The V and J ends lost 7 bases and 7 bases respectively, with 17 bases between them. The CDR3 nucleotides read TGTGCCAGTACCACATGGGCAGGTTGGCAGCCCCAGCATTTT. Translation: CASTTWAGWQPQHF.

The table lists this clone with a count of one. The V and J genes are TRBV6-6 and TRBJ1-1, with TRBD1 identical over 7 bases. Germline lookup yields CDR1 MNHNY and CDR2 SVGAGI (reference sequence). V gave up 6 bases and J gave up 0 bases; unmatched junction bases: 10. The CDR3 has 16 residues. The CDR3 sequence is CASRTGQATLNTEAFF. The CDR3 DNA reads as TGTGCCAGCAGAACCGGACAGGCCACGTTGAACACTGAAGCTTTCTTT.

This clone was counted a single time. The V gene is TRBV18, the J gene TRBJ1-5, with 8 bases identical to TRBD1. V lost 3 bases to trimming and J lost 13 bases; unmatched junction nucleotides: 8. In germline, CDR1 is KGHSH, CDR2 LQKENI. The CDR3 contains 13 residues. CDR3 bases: TGTGCCAGCTCACCCGCACAGGGGGGCGAACAGCATTTT. Its protein is CASSPAQGGEQHF.

This rearrangement joins TRBV29-1 to TRBJ1-2; TRBD1 is a possible D gene (5 bases). V was clipped by 8 bases and J by 2 bases, with 18 bases between them. Germline V gene data show CDR1 as SQVTM and CDR2 as ANQGSEA. This CDR3 spans 14 amino acids. CDR3 loop: CSSWDWSANYGYTF. Written as DNA, the CDR3 is TGCAGCTCATGGGACTGGAGTGCCAACTATGGCTACACCTTC.

This chain connects TRBV5-4 to TRBJ2-3, with 13 bases fitting TRBD2. The J segment lost 6 bases and the V segment lost 3 bases, leaving 4 bases of the junction unmatched. Germline V gives CDR1 SGHNT, CDR2 YYREEE (reference sequence). The CDR3 extends over 15 amino acids. CDR3 amino acids: CASSWGTSGVDTQYF. The CDR3 nucleotides are TGTGCCAGCAGCTGGGGGACTAGCGGGGTTGATACGCAGTATTTT.

The chain has TRBV10-3 and TRBJ1-6; D is unresolved. The CDR3 extends over 12 amino acids. Germline V lookup: CDR1 ENHRY, CDR2 SYGVKD. V shed 3 bases and J shed 9 bases, with 6 bases lying between them. CDR3 DNA: TGTGCCATCAGTGATGAGGTTTCACCCCTCCACTTT. This encodes CAISDEVSPLHF.

The chain carries TRBV4-3 and TRBJ2-2, with TRBD2 as a possible D gene (6 bases). Germline values: CDR1 LGHNA, CDR2 YSLEER. This CDR3 comprises 14 residues. The V and J ends lost 0 bases and 8 bases respectively, with 10 bases between them. For the CDR3, the DNA is TGCGCCAGCAGCCAAGAGCGGGGAAGGGGGGAGCTGTTTTTT. Amino acid sequence: CASSQERGRGELFF.

V and J are TRBV2 and TRBJ1-2; TRBD1 is a possible D gene (5 bases). The CDR3 runs 15 residues. Deletions cut 4 bases from V and 2 bases from J, with 14 bases between. Per germline, CDR1 SNHLY and CDR2 FYNNEI. The CDR3 DNA follows: TGTGCCAGCAGTGGACTAGACAGTCAGAACTATGGCTACACCTTC. This translates into CASSGLDSQNYGYTF.

The V and J genes are TRBV19 and TRBJ1-1, with 7 positions matching TRBD1. The CDR3 is 15 amino acids. CDR1 is LNHDA, CDR2 SQIVND, per germline (reference sequence). V trimming: 6 bases; J trimming: 4 bases; junction bases outside the gene matches: 11. CDR3: CASSYSRGYGTEAFF. The CDR3 bases are TGTGCCAGTAGCTATAGCAGGGGGTATGGCACTGAAGCTTTCTTT.

The chain carries TRBV23-1 and TRBJ2-7; 7 nucleotides align to TRBD1. TRBV23-1 is reported as an ORF; its role is uncertain. With V trimmed by 0 bases and J by 6 bases, 20 bases remained unmatched. The CDR3 is 19 residues long. This chain's CDR3 is CASSQSWKGGPLPSSEQYF. In nucleotides, the CDR3 is TGCGCCAGCAGTCAATCTTGGAAAGGGGGCCCACTCCCCTCGTCCGAGCAGTACTTC.

V and J are TRBV6-6 and TRBJ1-3; possible D gene TRBD1, 5 bases. The CDR3 length is 14 residues. The V end was cut by 6 bases, the J end by 2 bases, with 11 bases between. CDR1 and CDR2 (germline): MNHNY, SVGAGI (reference sequence). CDR3 in DNA: TGTGCCAGCAGCGGGGCGGGGGCTGGAAACACCATATATTTT. It is translated as CASSGAGAGNTIYF.

The J gene is TRBJ2-1, the V gene TRBV2, with 7 bases that match TRBD2. There are 14 residues in the CDR3. V lost 4 bases to trimming and J lost 9 bases; unmatched junction nucleotides: 9. Germline CDR1 reads SNHLY; CDR2 reads FYNNEI. The CDR3 region is CASSVRLGGSEQFF. DNA of the CDR3: TGTGCCAGCAGTGTAAGGTTGGGAGGGAGTGAGCAGTTCTTC.

The J gene is TRBJ1-2, the V gene TRBV9; 9 nucleotides agree with TRBD1. The CDR3 covers 16 residues. Germline values: CDR1 SGDLS, CDR2 YYNGEE. V trimming: 3 bases; J trimming: 8 bases; junction bases outside the gene matches: 14. The CDR3 DNA reads TGTGCCAGCAGCGCCCGAGGGACAGGGTTCCGCGAAGGCTACACCTTC. Its protein is CASSARGTGFREGYTF.

The V call is TRBV7-8, the J call TRBJ1-2; TRBD1 is a possible D gene (6 bases). This CDR3 is built from 14 residues. Trimming removed 5 bases from V and 5 bases from J, with 15 bases in between. The germline V gene has CDR1 SGHVS and CDR2 FQNEAQ. The CDR3, as DNA: TGTGCCAGCAGCCCGGAACAGGGAGGGTATGGCTACACCTTC. Encoded protein: CASSPEQGGYGYTF.

This clone was found a few times. The chain couples TRBV6-6 to TRBJ1-2; unclear D gene. Between the trimmed V and J ends, which lost 6 bases and 4 bases, there was a span of 18 bases. The CDR3 is 15 amino acids. Germline values: CDR1 MNHNY, CDR2 SVGAGI (reference sequence). This CDR3 is CASRQRSSDSYGYTF. CDR3 DNA: TGTGCCAGCAGACAACGGTCAAGCGATTCCTATGGCTACACCTTC.

This chain links TRBV7-2 with TRBJ2-3; the match to TRBD2 covers 8 bases. Germline V gene sequence: CDR1 SGHTA, CDR2 FQGNSA. The CDR3 is 16 amino acids. V dropped 0 bases and J dropped 6; count of bases not matched to a gene: 8. The CDR3 protein is CASSLALAADGDTQYF. The CDR3 DNA is TGTGCCAGCAGCTTAGCACTAGCGGCGGATGGCGATACGCAGTATTTT.

The chain employs TRBV20-1 and TRBJ2-1; D unclear. The CDR3 covers 11 residues. V was pared by 0 bases and J by 8 bases, with 5 bases between. CDR1 DFQATT and CDR2 SNEGSKA come from the germline V gene (reference sequence). CDR3 in amino acids: CSAREGHEQFF. The CDR3 DNA is TGCAGTGCTAGAGAGGGCCATGAGCAGTTCTTC.

The J gene is TRBJ2-7, the V gene TRBV28, with a possible D match to TRBD2 (7 bases). CDR3 size: 15 residues. Germline-derived CDR1 and CDR2 are MDHEN and SYDVKM. The V end was cut by 5 bases, the J end by 4 bases, with 18 bases between. The CDR3 DNA reads TGTGCCAGCAGTCCCTCGGCGGGGGCCGTTTACGAGCAGTACTTC. This gives the protein CASSPSAGAVYEQYF.

The CDR3 coding sequence is TGTGCCAGCAGCCAAGATGAGAGGGACACCGGGGAGCTGTTTTTT. This sequence encodes CASSQDERDTGELFF. V gene TRBV4-2 combines with J gene TRBJ2-2; weak D call: TRBD2 (5 bases). The germline gives CDR1 LGHNA, CDR2 YNFKEQ. The V end was cut by 0 bases, the J end by 3 bases, with 8 bases between. The CDR3 has 15 residues.

The chain couples TRBV9 to TRBJ1-2, with TRBD1 as a possible D gene (6 bases). This CDR3 spans 15 amino acids. V was pared by 4 bases and J by 8 bases, with 21 bases between. From germline, CDR1 is SGDLS and CDR2 YYNGEE. CDR3 DNA: TGTGCCAGCAGCTCCCACGGGGGGACACTGGGAGGCTACACCTTC. Amino acids: CASSSHGGTLGGYTF. Together with reference TRBV9 and TRBJ1-2, the CDR3 gives the full variable domain: DSGVTQTPKHLITATGQRVTLRCSPRSGDLSVYWYQQSLDQGLQFLIQYYNGEERAKGNILERFSAQQFPDLHSELNLSSLELGDSALYFCASSSHGGTLGGYTFGSGTRLTVV.

The J gene is TRBJ1-1, the V gene TRBV5-6; D remains ambiguous. The CDR3 is 14 residues long. Trimming removed 2 bases at V and 0 bases at J, with 8 bases between. Per germline, CDR1 SGHDT and CDR2 YYEEEE. CDR3 bases: TGTGCCAGCAGCTTTTTGTCCATGAACACTGAAGCTTTCTTT. Residues: CASSFLSMNTEAFF.

The V call is TRBV27, the J call TRBJ2-1; possible D gene TRBD2, 5 bases. Trimming shortened V by 3 bases and J by 7 bases, and 13 bases separated the two germline ends. This CDR3 comprises 14 residues. Per germline, CDR1 MNHEY and CDR2 SMNVEV (reference sequence). For the CDR3, the DNA is TGTGCCAGCAGTTTTCACGGGGTGGGGAATGAGCAGTTCTTC. It yields the protein CASSFHGVGNEQFF.

The genes are TRBV5-1 and TRBJ2-1; TRBD2 matches 8 bases. Trimming at V came to 2 bases and at J to 6 bases, leaving 7 bases not matched to a gene. The V gene's germline CDR1 is SGHRS and CDR2 YFSETQ. There are 15 residues in the CDR3. The CDR3 nucleotides read TGCGCCAGCAGCTTAACCGGGACTAGTATCAATGAGCAGTTCTTC. Its translation: CASSLTGTSINEQFF.

The V gene is TRBV10-2, the J gene TRBJ1-1; D unclear. The CDR3 covers 14 residues. V lost 7 bases, J lost 6 bases, and 18 bases lay in between. CDR1 is WSHSY, CDR2 SAAADI, per germline. CDR3 bases: TGCGCCAGCACCGACCTGATCGAGGGCCCTGAAGCTTTCTTT. It encodes CASTDLIEGPEAFF.

The rearrangement uses TRBV4-3 and TRBJ2-7; D is possibly TRBD2 (6 bases). There are 15 residues in the CDR3. With 1 base removed from V and 5 bases from J, the gap between germline ends came to 15 bases. The germline CDR1 and CDR2 sequences are LGHNA and YSLEER. CDR3: CASSQGRGVLHEQYF. CDR3 nucleotides: TGCGCCAGCAGCCAAGGGAGGGGAGTTCTCCACGAGCAGTACTTC.

The chain recombines TRBV7-9 with TRBJ2-7; 12 bases are a match to TRBD2. Germline assignment: CDR1 SEHNR and CDR2 FQNEAQ (reference sequence). This CDR3 has 16 residues. The junction had 5 bases not matched to a gene; V was cut back by 5 bases and J by 0 bases. The chain's CDR3 is CASSVLAGGSSYEQYF. The CDR3 DNA reads TGTGCCAGCAGCGTACTAGCGGGGGGTAGCTCCTACGAGCAGTACTTC.

The rearrangement links TRBV7-2 to TRBJ1-5, with 7 bases lining up with TRBD1. CDR1 and CDR2 (germline): SGHTA, FQGNSA. The length of the CDR3 is 15 residues. V lost 2 bases, J lost 3 bases, and 4 bases stayed unmatched. Here the CDR3 DNA reads TGTGCCAGCAGCTTATGGACAGGCTACAATCAGCCCCAGCATTTT. It specifies CASSLWTGYNQPQHF.

The rearrangement links TRBV25-1 to TRBJ2-5; 10 bases line up with TRBD1. The CDR3 spans 15 residues. Germline V gives CDR1 MGHDK, CDR2 SYGVNS. After removal of 8 bases from V and 1 base from J, the junction contained 7 bases not matched to a gene. DNA of the CDR3: TGTGCCAGCTTGCCGGGACAGGGGATCCAAGAGACCCAGTACTTC. Translation gives CASLPGQGIQETQYF.

This clone was found once. The chain combines TRBV28 with TRBJ2-7; D possibly corresponds to TRBD1 (6 bases). Trimming removed 10 bases from V and 5 bases from J, with 18 bases in between. The CDR3 is 13 amino acids. Germline CDR1 and CDR2: MDHEN and SYDVKM. CDR3 sequence (DNA): TGTGCCACCCAAGGGACAATGAAAGACGAGCAGTACTTC. This encodes CATQGTMKDEQYF.

This chain joins TRBV7-8 and TRBJ2-1; 10 bases are shared with TRBD1. There are 16 residues in the CDR3. The V segment lost 4 bases and the J segment 7 bases; nucleotides outside the gene matches: 10. Per the germline V gene, CDR1 is SGHVS and CDR2 is FQNEAQ. The CDR3 nucleotides read TGTGCCAGCAGCTCCCACCGGGACAGGGGAGGAAATGAGCAGTTCTTC. This encodes CASSSHRDRGGNEQFF.